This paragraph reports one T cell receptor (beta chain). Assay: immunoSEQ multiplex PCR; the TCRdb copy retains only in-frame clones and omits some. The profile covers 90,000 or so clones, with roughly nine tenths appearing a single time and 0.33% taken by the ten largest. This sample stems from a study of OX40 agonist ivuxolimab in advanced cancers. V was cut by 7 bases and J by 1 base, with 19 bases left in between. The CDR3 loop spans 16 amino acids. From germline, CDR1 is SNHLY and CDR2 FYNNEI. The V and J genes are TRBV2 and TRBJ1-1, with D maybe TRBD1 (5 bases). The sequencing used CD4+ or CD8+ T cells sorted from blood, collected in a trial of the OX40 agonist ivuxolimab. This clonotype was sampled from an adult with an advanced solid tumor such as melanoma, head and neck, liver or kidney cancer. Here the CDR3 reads CASIPSQGRGNTEAFF. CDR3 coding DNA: TGTGCCAGCATCCCCTCCCAGGGCCGTGGGAACACTGAAGCTTTCTTT.